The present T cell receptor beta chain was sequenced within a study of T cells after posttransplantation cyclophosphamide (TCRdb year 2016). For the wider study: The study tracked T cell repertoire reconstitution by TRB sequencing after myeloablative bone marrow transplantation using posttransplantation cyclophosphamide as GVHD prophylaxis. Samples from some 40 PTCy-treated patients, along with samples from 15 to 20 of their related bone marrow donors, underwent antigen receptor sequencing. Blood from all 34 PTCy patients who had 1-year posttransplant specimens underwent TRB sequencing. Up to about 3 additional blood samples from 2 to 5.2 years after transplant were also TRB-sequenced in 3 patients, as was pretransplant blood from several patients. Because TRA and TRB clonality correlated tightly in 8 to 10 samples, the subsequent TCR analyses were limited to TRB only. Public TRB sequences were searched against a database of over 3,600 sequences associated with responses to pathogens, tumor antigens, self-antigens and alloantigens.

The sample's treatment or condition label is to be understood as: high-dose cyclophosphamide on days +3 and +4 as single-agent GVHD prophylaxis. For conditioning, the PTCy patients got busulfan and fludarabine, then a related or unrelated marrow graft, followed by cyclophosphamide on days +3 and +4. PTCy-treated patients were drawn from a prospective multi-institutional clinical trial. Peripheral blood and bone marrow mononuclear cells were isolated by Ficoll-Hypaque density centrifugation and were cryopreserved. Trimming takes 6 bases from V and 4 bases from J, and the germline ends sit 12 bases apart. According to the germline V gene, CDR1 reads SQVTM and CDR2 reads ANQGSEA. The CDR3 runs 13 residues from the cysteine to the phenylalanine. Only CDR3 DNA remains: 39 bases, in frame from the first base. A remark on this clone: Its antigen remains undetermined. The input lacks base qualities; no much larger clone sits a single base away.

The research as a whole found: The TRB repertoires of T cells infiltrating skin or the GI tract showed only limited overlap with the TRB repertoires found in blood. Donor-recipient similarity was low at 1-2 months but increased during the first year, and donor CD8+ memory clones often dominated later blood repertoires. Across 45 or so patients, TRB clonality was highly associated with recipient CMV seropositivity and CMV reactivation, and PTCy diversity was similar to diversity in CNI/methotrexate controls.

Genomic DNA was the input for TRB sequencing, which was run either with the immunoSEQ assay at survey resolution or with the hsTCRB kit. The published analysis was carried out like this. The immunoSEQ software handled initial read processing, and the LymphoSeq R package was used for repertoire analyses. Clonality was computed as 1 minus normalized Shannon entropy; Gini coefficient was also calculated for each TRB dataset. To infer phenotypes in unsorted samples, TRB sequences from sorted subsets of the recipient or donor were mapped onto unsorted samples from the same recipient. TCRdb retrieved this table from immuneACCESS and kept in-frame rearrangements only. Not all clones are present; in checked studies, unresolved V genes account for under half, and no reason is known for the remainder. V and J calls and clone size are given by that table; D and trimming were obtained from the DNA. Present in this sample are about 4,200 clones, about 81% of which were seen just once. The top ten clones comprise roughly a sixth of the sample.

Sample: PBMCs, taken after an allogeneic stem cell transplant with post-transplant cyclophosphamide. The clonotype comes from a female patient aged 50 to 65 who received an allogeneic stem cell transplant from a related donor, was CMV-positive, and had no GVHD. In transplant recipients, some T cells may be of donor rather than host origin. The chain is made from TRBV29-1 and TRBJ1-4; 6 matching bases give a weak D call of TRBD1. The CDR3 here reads CSVAGAINEKLFF. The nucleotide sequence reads TGCAGCGTGGCAGGGGCCATTAATGAAAAACTGTTTTTT.